This T cell receptor (beta chain) was found in a study of CD8+CD57+ T cells in acquired aplastic anemia. Turning to the study itself: The sorted CD4+ and CD8+ cells yielded an average approximately 3 ug of DNA. An average of roughly 10 million reads for CD4+ cells was obtained from healthy donors.

The CDR3 consists of 12 residues. Germline loops: CDR1 DFQATT, CDR2 SNEGSKA (reference sequence). Between the trimmed V and J ends, which lost 4 bases and 6 bases, there was a span of 9 bases. According to the study, genomic DNA was the template for TCR beta VDJ and CDR3 profiling. TCRdb called the reads again in MiXCR, with one record for every CDR3 protein. The sample has 400,000 to 450,000 distinct CDR3 sequences; under 80% are singletons. Findings of the study overall: Patients shared 25 to 35 CD8+ CDR3 sequences with controls. Significance was not reached for CD8+ Simpson's diversity between patients and controls.

A remark on this clonotype: As yet, its antigen is unknown.

The sequencing sample was made of sorted CD4+, CD8+, or CD8+CD57+ T cells (not recorded which) from PBMCs. The chain carries TRBV20-1 and TRBJ1-4; tentative D call: TRBD1 (6 bases). The source of this sequence is a human donor in good health, serving as a control. The CDR3: CSAKGTYEKLFF. The CDR3 coding sequence is TGCAGTGCTAAAGGGACATATGAAAAACTGTTTTTT.